Listed below are T cell receptor beta chains from one sample, sequenced in a study of blood T cell repertoires in COVID-19. Clones were sequenced by immunoSEQ multiplex PCR, and TCRdb holds only the in-frame ones, with some missing. This sample carries 50,000 to 75,000 clones, around three quarters of them seen once, and the ten largest clones take more than 3%. Sequenced material: peripheral blood. The source of these receptors is a man aged 60 to 69 with acute or convalescent COVID-19. CDR3s include the opening cysteine and the closing phenylalanine or tryptophan.

v_gene | CDR3aa
TRBV28 | CASSYSGREYNEQFF
TRBV11-3 | CASVQARYGYTF
TRBV20-1 | CSAPAPPEAFF
TRBV7-8 | CASSLAGTGVSPLHF
TRBV28 | CASRSAGDEQFF
TRBV28 | CASSLLTGNTEAFF
TRBV28 | CASRGQFNQPQHF
TRBV5-1 | CASSLVGTEAEAFF
TRBV15 | CATSRDRGNGYTF
TRBV13 | CASSLQTDEQYF
TRBV7-2 | CASSSRTGGGGNTIYF
TRBV19 | CASSKGAGTNQETQYF
TRBV29-1 | CSVESASREETQYF
TRBV19 | CASSPGVYGYTF
TRBV14 | CASSRTVATNEKLFF
TRBV6-4 | CASSDSNRGTEAFF
TRBV6-5 | CASRKTTGGLETQYF
TRBV28 | CASSGGQAIITEAFF